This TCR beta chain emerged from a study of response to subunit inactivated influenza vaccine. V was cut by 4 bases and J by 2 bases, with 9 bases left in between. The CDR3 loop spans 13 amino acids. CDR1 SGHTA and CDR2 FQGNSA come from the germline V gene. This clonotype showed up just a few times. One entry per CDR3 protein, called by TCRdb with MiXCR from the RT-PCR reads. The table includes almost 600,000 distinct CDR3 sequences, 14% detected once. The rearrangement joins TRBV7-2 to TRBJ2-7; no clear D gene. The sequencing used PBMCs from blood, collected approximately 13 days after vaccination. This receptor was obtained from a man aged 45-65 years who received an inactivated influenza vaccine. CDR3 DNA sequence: TGTGCCAGCAGCTCCGGCCGGACCTACGAGCAGTACTTC. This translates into CASSSGRTYEQYF.